The 19 T cell receptor beta chains given below trace back to one sample, sequenced in a study of Ad26.COV2.S vaccination and SARS-CoV-2 variants. TCRdb's table, derived via immunoSEQ multiplex PCR, lists solely in-frame clones and lacks some. The data hold 300,000 to 400,000 clones, with 85% to 90% observed a single time. Treatment defined: roughly 19 received Ad26.COV2.S at low or high dose, single or two shots; 5 received placebo; per-sample allocation not given. The samples were gathered on day 63 after the first injection of vaccine or placebo. Source: peripheral blood, taken in a trial of Ad26.COV2.S vaccine versus placebo. These receptors all come from a person between 18 and 65 years old who received the Ad26.COV2.S COVID-19 vaccine or a placebo.

This chain links TRBV15 with TRBJ2-7; unclear D gene. Trimming removed 3 bases from V and 5 bases from J, with 11 bases in between. There are 13 residues in the CDR3. Germline-derived CDR1 and CDR2 are LNHNV and YYDKDF (reference sequence). DNA of the CDR3: TGTGCCACCAGCAGCTCCGCGAACCACGAGCAGTACTTC. Its protein product is CATSSSANHEQYF.

The chain couples TRBV27 to TRBJ2-7, with 7 bases that match TRBD1. The CDR3 has 15 residues. Germline V lookup: CDR1 MNHEY, CDR2 SMNVEV (reference sequence). The V and J ends lost 6 bases and 3 bases, in that order; junction bases with no gene match: 11. The CDR3 DNA reads as TGTGCCAGCAGACTACAAAACAGGGGAGACTACGAGCAGTACTTC. It encodes CASRLQNRGDYEQYF.

The rearrangement uses TRBV18 and TRBJ2-1, with 15 bases lining up with TRBD2. This CDR3 is built from 16 residues. The J segment lost 7 bases and the V segment lost 3 bases, leaving 4 bases of the junction unmatched. The germline gives CDR1 KGHSH, CDR2 LQKENI. CDR3 sequence: CASSPPGLAGGNEQFF. The CDR3 DNA reads TGTGCCAGCTCACCTCCCGGACTAGCGGGAGGGAATGAGCAGTTCTTC.

As for this clone: Other DNA sequences in the sample encode the same CDR3. This chain links TRBV3-1 (or the pseudogene TRBV3-2) with TRBJ2-7; 11 bases line up with TRBD2. The CDR3 spans 16 residues. V was pared by 0 bases and J by 3 bases, with 4 bases of the junction left unmatched. Germline loops: CDR1 LGHDT, CDR2 YNNKEL (reference sequence). CDR3 loop: CASSQDRLAGGYEQYF. In DNA form, the CDR3 reads TGTGCCAGCAGCCAAGACCGTCTAGCGGGAGGCTACGAGCAGTACTTC.

This clone was recorded only once. V and J are TRBV27 and TRBJ2-7; 7 bases match TRBD2. The CDR3 has 15 residues. Germline-derived CDR1 and CDR2 are MNHEY and SMNVEV (reference sequence). Unmatched junction bases numbered 6, after V lost 0 bases and J lost 4 bases. CDR3 sequence: CASSLSKTSWYEQYF. DNA for the CDR3: TGTGCCAGCAGTTTATCTAAGACTAGCTGGTACGAGCAGTACTTC.

The CDR3 loop is CATSRDYSKGDQPQHF. As DNA, the CDR3 is TGTGCCACCAGCAGAGATTATAGCAAGGGGGATCAGCCCCAGCATTTT. The rearrangement uses TRBV15 and TRBJ1-5, with D maybe TRBD1 (6 bases). Trimming left V 0 bases short and J 5 bases short, with 14 bases between. This CDR3 region has 16 residues. CDR1 and CDR2 (germline): LNHNV, YYDKDF (reference sequence).

In the case of this clone: A junction boundary mismatches the germline segment, possibly from a read error. This sequence joins TRBV7-7 and TRBJ2-5; a possible D gene is TRBD1 (7 bases). Per germline, CDR1 SSHAT and CDR2 FNYEAQ (reference sequence). This CDR3 spans 16 amino acids. CDR3 region: CASSLLGGQFGETQYF. The DNA of the CDR3 is TGTGCTAGCAGCTTGCTCGGGGGACAGTTCGGAGAGACCCAGTACTTC.

This chain links TRBV24-1 with TRBJ2-1; D gene uncertain. The CDR3 covers 14 residues. The germline gives CDR1 KGHDR, CDR2 SFDVKD. V lost 5 bases and J lost 0, with 7 bases in between. The CDR3 here is CATSGAASYNEQFF. CDR3 DNA sequence: TGTGCCACCAGTGGGGCCGCCTCCTACAATGAGCAGTTCTTC.

The chain couples TRBV2 to TRBJ1-3; 7 nucleotides line up with TRBD1. Per the germline V gene, CDR1 is SNHLY and CDR2 is FYNNEI. Trimming removed 6 bases from V and 2 bases from J; junction bases left unmatched: 4. CDR3 length: 14 amino acids. CDR3 bases: TGTGCCAGCAGCTTTACAGGGGCTGGAAACACCATATATTTT. The encoded protein is CASSFTGAGNTIYF.

The chain joins TRBV5-1 to TRBJ2-1, with D perhaps matching TRBD1 or TRBD2 (6 bases each). V was clipped by 4 bases and J by 5 bases, with 19 bases between them. Germline assignment: CDR1 SGHRS and CDR2 YFSETQ. The CDR3 covers 16 residues. The DNA for the CDR3 is TGCGCCAGCAGCGGGGGGCCAGCCATTCTTCACAATGAGCAGTTCTTC. It is translated as CASSGGPAILHNEQFF. The full variable domain, rest sourced from reference TRBV5-1 and TRBJ2-1, is KAGVTQTPRYLIKTRGQQVTLSCSPISGHRSVSWYQQTPGQGLQFLFEYFSETQRNKGNFPGRFSGRQFSNSRSEMNVSTLELGDSALYLCASSGGPAILHNEQFFGPGTRLTVL.

V and J are TRBV9 and TRBJ2-1, with D perhaps given as TRBD1 or TRBD2 (6 bases each). CDR1 and CDR2 from the germline V gene are SGDLS and YYNGEE. Trimming cost V 3 bases and J 8 bases, with 18 bases left between them. The CDR3 loop spans 15 amino acids. CDR3 amino acids: CASSALGGLLDEQFF. The CDR3 bases are TGTGCCAGCAGCGCCCTGGGGGGCCTCTTAGATGAGCAGTTCTTC.

The chain recombines TRBV5-1 with TRBJ2-2; 13 bases match TRBD2. J lost 5 bases, V lost 3 bases, and 4 bases had no gene match. CDR3 length equals 16 residues. The germline V gene encodes CDR1 SGHRS and CDR2 YFSETQ. The chain's CDR3 is CASSSWTSGGTGELFF. In DNA, the CDR3 is TGCGCCAGCAGCTCATGGACTAGCGGGGGTACCGGGGAGCTGTTTTTT.

The chain combines TRBV24-1 with TRBJ2-1; TRBD1 agrees at 8 bases. The CDR3 runs to 15 residues. Germline V gene sequence: CDR1 KGHDR, CDR2 SFDVKD. V trimming: 3 bases; J trimming: 10 bases; junction bases outside the gene matches: 10. CDR3 in amino acids: CATSDPGTGWAEQFF. The CDR3 nucleotides are TGTGCCACCAGTGATCCCGGGACAGGATGGGCCGAGCAGTTCTTC.

The chain employs TRBV20-1 and TRBJ1-1; TRBD1 might be the D (5 bases). Germline-derived CDR1 and CDR2 are DFQATT and SNEGSKA (reference sequence). The CDR3 spans 14 residues. V shed 3 bases and J shed 5 bases, with 16 bases lying between them. The CDR3 loop reads CSASEYGGPTEAFF. DNA of the CDR3: TGCAGTGCTAGTGAATACGGGGGACCGACTGAAGCTTTCTTT.

The J gene is TRBJ2-7, the V gene TRBV6-5; 10 nucleotides agree with TRBD1. The CDR3 is made up of 15 amino acids. After removal of 6 bases from V and 1 base from J, the junction contained 6 bases not matched to a gene. Germline loops: CDR1 MNHEY, CDR2 SVGAGI. CDR3: CASSSGQGLSYEQYF. The CDR3 bases are TGTGCCAGCAGCTCGGGACAGGGGTTATCCTACGAGCAGTACTTC.

J is TRBJ2-7 and V is TRBV6-5; 7 nucleotides match TRBD1. The CDR3 spans 14 residues. CDR1 and CDR2 (germline): MNHEY, SVGAGI. With V trimmed by 6 bases and J by 3 bases, 8 bases remained unmatched. This CDR3 reads CASRNRGLNYEQYF. The DNA for the CDR3 is TGTGCCAGCAGGAACAGGGGATTGAACTACGAGCAGTACTTC.

This clone was recorded only once. This chain connects TRBV21-1 to TRBJ1-4. TRBV21-1 constitutes a pseudogene. The CDR3 sequence is 15 residues long. The CDR3 is CASSKVEGSNEKLFF. CDR3 DNA: TGTGCCAGCAGCAAAGTTGAGGGGTCTAATGAAAAACTGTTTTTT.

The chain employs TRBV7-6 and TRBJ2-3; unclear D gene. This CDR3 region has 14 residues. Looked up from germline, CDR1 is SGHVS and CDR2 is FNYEAQ. Trimming removed 1 base at V and 0 bases at J, with 5 bases between. The CDR3 nucleotides are TGTGCCAGCAGCTTAGGGCGCAGCACAGATACGCAGTATTTT. This sequence encodes CASSLGRSTDTQYF.

The rearrangement uses TRBV10-3 and TRBJ1-2, with D unclear. CDR1 and CDR2 (germline): ENHRY, SYGVKD. The CDR3 covers 15 residues. V lost 1 base and J 0 bases, leaving 9 bases between the germline ends. The CDR3 loop reads CAISELSEANYGYTF. CDR3 coding DNA: TGTGCCATCAGTGAGTTGTCAGAAGCTAACTATGGCTACACCTTC.